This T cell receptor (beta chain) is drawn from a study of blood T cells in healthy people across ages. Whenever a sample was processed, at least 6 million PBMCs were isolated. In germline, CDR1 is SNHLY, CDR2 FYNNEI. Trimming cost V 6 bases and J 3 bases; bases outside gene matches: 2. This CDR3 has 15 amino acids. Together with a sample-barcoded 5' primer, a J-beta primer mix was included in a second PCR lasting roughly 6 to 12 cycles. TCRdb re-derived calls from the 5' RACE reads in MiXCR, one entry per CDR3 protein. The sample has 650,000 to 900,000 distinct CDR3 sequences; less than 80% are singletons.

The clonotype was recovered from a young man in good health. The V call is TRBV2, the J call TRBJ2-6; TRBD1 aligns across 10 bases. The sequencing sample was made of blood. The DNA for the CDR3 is TGTGCCAGCAGGACAGGGGGCGTTGGGGCCAACGTCCTGACTTTC. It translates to CASRTGGVGANVLTF.